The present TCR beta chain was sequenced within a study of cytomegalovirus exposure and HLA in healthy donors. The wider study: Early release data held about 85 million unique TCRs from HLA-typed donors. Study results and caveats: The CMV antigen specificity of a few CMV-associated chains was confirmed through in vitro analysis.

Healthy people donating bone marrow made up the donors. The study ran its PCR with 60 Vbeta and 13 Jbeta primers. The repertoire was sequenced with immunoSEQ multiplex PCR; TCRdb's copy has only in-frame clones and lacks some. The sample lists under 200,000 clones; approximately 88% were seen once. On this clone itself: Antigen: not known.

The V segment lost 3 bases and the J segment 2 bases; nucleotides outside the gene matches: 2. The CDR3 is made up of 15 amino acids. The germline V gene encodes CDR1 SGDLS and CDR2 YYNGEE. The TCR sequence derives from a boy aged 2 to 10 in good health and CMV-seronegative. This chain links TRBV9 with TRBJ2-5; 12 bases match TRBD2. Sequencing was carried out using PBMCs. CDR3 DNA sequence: TGTGCCAGCAGCGCCGGGACTAGCGGGCAAGAGACCCAGTACTTC. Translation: CASSAGTSGQETQYF.